Following are 6 T cell receptor beta chains from one sample sequenced in a study of blood T cell repertoires in COVID-19. Method: immunoSEQ multiplex PCR; TCRdb's copy keeps in-frame clones and lacks some. The table lists 500,000 to 600,000 clones, 85% to 90% of them singletons, with around 8% in the top ten. The sample was peripheral blood. Receptor source: a woman aged 50 to 60 with COVID-19, enrolled during active disease.

J is TRBJ2-7 and V is TRBV5-4; maybe TRBD1 (6 bases). The germline V gene encodes CDR1 SGHNT and CDR2 YYREEE (reference sequence). The CDR3 covers 16 residues. V was cut by 0 bases and J by 2 bases, with 15 bases left in between. CDR3: CASSLGTATTTYEQYF. CDR3 bases: TGTGCCAGCAGCTTGGGGACAGCAACCACGACCTACGAGCAGTACTTC.

The chain couples TRBV7-2 to TRBJ2-6; weak D call: TRBD1 (6 bases). V was pared by 5 bases and J by 2 bases, with 10 bases between. The CDR3 spans 15 residues. From germline, CDR1 is SGHTA and CDR2 FQGNSA. Here the CDR3 reads CASSQRGTGANVLTF. In nucleotides, the CDR3 is TGTGCCAGCAGCCAGAGGGGGACTGGGGCCAACGTCCTGACTTTC.

V usage is TRBV7-2 and J usage is TRBJ1-2, with 10 bases aligning to TRBD1. Germline CDR1 and CDR2: SGHTA and FQGNSA. The V gene end was trimmed by 3 bases and the J gene end by 8 bases; junction bases not matched to a gene: 9. The CDR3 is 15 amino acids. CDR3 region: CASSLADRGRRGYTF. The DNA of the CDR3 is TGTGCCAGCAGCTTGGCAGACAGGGGGCGAAGGGGCTACACCTTC.

The V and J genes are TRBV21-1 and TRBJ1-2; no check of the table's D call, TRBD1, against the DNA was made. TRBV21-1 is flagged as a pseudogene. The CDR3 is 14 residues long. The CDR3 is CASGTPATFYGYTF. The CDR3 bases are TGTGCCAGCGGGACACCGGCCACCTTCTATGGCTACACCTTC.

V usage is TRBV5-1 and J usage is TRBJ1-2; 8 positions agree with TRBD1. The CDR3 extends over 16 amino acids. J gave up 2 bases and V 4 bases, and 10 bases lay outside the gene matches. The germline gives CDR1 SGHRS, CDR2 YFSETQ. CDR3 coding DNA: TGCGCCAGCAGCCTACAGACAGGGGCGATAAACTATGGCTACACCTTC. It is translated as CASSLQTGAINYGYTF.

This clone has a single count. The chain is built from TRBV28 and TRBJ1-1, with D perhaps TRBD1 (5 bases). CDR1 and CDR2 (germline): MDHEN, SYDVKM. Trimming pared 6 bases from V and 7 bases from J, leaving 15 bases between. CDR3 length equals 13 residues. CDR3 nucleotide sequence: TGTGCCAGCAGCTGGGGCAGGCCTCGTGAAGCTTTCTTT. It is translated as CASSWGRPREAFF.